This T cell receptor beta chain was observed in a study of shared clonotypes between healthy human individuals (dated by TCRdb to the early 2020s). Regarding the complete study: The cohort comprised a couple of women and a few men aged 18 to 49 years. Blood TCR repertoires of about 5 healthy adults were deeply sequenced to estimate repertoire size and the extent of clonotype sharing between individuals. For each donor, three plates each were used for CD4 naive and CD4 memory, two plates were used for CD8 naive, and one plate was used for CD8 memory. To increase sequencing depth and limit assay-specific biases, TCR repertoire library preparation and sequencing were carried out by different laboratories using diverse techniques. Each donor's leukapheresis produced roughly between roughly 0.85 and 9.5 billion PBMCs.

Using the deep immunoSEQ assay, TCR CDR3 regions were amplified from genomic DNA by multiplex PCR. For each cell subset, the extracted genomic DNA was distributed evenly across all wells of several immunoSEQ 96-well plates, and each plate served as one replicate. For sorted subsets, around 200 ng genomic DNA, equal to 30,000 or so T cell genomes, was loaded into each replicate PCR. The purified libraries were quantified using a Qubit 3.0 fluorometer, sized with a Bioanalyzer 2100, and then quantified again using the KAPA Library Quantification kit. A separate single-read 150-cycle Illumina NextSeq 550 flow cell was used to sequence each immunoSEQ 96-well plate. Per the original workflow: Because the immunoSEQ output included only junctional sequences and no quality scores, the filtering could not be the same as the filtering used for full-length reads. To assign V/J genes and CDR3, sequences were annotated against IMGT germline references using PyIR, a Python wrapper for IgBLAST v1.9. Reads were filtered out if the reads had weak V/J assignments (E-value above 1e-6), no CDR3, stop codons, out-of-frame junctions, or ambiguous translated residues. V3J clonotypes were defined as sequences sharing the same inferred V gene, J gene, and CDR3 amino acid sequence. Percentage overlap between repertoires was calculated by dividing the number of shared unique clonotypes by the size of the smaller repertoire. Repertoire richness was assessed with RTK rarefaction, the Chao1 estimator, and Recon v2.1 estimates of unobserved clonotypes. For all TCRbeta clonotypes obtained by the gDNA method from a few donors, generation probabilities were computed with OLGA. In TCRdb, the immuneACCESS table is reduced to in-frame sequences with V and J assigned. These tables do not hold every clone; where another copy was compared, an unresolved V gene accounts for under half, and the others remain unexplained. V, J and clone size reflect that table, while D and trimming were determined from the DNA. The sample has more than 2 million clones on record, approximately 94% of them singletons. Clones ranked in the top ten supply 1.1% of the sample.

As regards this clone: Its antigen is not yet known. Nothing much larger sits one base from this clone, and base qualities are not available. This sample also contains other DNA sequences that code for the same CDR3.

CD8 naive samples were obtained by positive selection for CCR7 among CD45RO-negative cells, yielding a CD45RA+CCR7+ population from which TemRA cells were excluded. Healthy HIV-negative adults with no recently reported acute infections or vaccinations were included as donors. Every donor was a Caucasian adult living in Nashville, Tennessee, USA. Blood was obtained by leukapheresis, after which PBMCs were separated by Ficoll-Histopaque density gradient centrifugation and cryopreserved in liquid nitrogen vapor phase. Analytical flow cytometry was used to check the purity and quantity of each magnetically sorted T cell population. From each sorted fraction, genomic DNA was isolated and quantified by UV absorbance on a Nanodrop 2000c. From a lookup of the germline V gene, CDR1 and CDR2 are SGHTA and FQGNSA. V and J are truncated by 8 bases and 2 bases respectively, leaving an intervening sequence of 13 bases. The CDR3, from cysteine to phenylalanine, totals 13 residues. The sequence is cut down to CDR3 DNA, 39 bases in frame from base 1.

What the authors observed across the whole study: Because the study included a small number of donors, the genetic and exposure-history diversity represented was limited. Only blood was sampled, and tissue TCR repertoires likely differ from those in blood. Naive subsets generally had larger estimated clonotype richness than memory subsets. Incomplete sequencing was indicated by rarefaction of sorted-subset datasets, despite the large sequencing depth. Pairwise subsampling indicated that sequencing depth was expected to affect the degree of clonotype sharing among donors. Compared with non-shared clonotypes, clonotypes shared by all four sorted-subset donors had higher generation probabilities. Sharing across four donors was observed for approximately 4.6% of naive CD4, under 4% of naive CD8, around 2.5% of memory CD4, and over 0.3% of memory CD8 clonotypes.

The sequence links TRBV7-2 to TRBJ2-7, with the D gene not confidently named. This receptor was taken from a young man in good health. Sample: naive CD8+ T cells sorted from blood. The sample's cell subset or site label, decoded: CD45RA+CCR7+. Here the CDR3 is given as CASSLVGTYEQYF. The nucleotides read TGTGCCAGCTCCTTGGTGGGGACCTACGAGCAGTACTTC.